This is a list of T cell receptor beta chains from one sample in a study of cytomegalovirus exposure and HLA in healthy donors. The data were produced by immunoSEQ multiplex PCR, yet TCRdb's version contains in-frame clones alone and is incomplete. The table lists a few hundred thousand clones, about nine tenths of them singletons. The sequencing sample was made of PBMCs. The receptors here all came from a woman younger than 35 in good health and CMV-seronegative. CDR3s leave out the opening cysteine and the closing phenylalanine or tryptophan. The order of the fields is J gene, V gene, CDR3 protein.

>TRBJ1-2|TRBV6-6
ASSDGVLYGYT
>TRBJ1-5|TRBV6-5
ASSYSTGGDQPQH
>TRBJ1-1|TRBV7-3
ATVRTGRNTEAF
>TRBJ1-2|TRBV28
ASRAGTNYGYT
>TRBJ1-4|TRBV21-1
ASSRDSPATNEKLF
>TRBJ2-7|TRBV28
ASSFRGRNGEQY
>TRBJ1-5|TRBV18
ASSPEGASNQPQH
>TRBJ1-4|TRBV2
ASSEDRIYEKLF
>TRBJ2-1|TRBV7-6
ASSLVGVRNEQF
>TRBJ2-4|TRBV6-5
ASSSGLAAVQY
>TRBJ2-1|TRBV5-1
ASSRKTGTTAYNEQF
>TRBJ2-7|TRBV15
ATSSDKRSGPQLYEQY
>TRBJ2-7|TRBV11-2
ASSPNRVYEQY
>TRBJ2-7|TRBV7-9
ASSPYGPGGEQY
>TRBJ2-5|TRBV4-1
ASSQEGRVRSTQETQY
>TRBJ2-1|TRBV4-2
ASSQVVGRRSNEQF
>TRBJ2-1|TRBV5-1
ASSLQGQAYNEQF
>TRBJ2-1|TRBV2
ASRGQGGDNEQF
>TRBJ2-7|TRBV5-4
ASSASSYEQY
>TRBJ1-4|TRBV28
ASSGPGTVNEKLF
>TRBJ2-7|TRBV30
AWRTPGTNSYEQY
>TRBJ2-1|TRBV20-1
SARGQTSRI
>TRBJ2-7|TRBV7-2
ASSSRRSNEQY
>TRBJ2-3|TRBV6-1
ASRRKGSQY
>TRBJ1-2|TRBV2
ASSDRLPNYGYT
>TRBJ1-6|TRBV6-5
ASSSFPNGNSPLH